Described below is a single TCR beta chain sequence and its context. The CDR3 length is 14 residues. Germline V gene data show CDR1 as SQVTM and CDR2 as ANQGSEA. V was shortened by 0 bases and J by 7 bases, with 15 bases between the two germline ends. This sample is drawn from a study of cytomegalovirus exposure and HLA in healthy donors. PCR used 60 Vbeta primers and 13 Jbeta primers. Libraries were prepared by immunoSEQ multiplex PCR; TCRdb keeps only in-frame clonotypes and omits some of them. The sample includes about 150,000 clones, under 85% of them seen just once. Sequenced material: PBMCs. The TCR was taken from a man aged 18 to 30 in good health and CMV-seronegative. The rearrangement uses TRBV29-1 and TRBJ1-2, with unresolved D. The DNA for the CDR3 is TGCAGCGTTGAAGATCGAGGGAACGCGGGTGGCTACACCTTC. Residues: CSVEDRGNAGGYTF.